These 17 T cell receptor beta chains were all obtained from the same sample, sequenced in a study of OX40 agonist ivuxolimab in advanced cancers. Profiled with immunoSEQ multiplex PCR; TCRdb holds only in-frame clones, not every one. The sample consists of about 86,000 clones, about 90% of them appearing once. The source was CD4+ or CD8+ T cells sorted from blood, collected in a trial of the OX40 agonist ivuxolimab. The receptors originated from an adult with an advanced solid tumor such as melanoma, head and neck, liver or kidney cancer.

The chain recombines TRBV18 with TRBJ2-5; possibly TRBD2 for D (6 bases). The CDR3 covers 14 residues. CDR1 and CDR2 from the germline V gene are KGHSH and LQKENI. Trimming took off 0 bases at V and 7 bases at J, with 12 bases between the two ends. CDR3 in DNA: TGTGCCAGCTCACCACCTTCCGGGGGAGGGACCCAGTACTTC. Encoded protein: CASSPPSGGGTQYF.

The sample holds one count of this clone. The chain recombines TRBV27 with TRBJ2-1; D is perhaps TRBD2 (5 bases). Between the trimmed V and J ends, which lost 1 base and 8 bases, there was a span of 18 bases. Germline assignment: CDR1 MNHEY and CDR2 SMNVEV (reference sequence). This CDR3 has 16 residues. CDR3 nucleotides: TGTGCCAGCAGTTTATTTGGGGAATGGCTAGCAGATGAGCAGTTCTTC. Encoded protein: CASSLFGEWLADEQFF.

This rearrangement joins TRBV18 to TRBJ2-7; TRBD1 is a possible D gene (6 bases). V was clipped by 4 bases and J by 4 bases, with 14 bases between them. Germline lookup yields CDR1 KGHSH and CDR2 LQKENI. The CDR3 has 14 residues. The CDR3 region is CASSRLRGLYEQYF. CDR3 nucleotides: TGTGCCAGCTCACGCCTCAGGGGATTGTACGAGCAGTACTTC.

The chain joins TRBV4-1 to TRBJ1-1; 9 nucleotides match TRBD1. The CDR3 is 15 amino acids. V dropped 5 bases and J dropped 3; count of bases not matched to a gene: 7. CDR1 and CDR2 from the germline V gene are MGHRA and YSYEKL. DNA of the CDR3: TGCGCCAGCAGCTTCCGGACAGGGGAAGACACTGAAGCTTTCTTT. This gives the protein CASSFRTGEDTEAFF.

CDR3: CAISLSGQGSETQYF. The CDR3 DNA follows: TGTGCCATCAGCCTATCGGGACAGGGGTCAGAGACCCAGTACTTC. The rearrangement links TRBV10-3 to TRBJ2-5, with 10 bases matching TRBD1. Germline V gene data show CDR1 as ENHRY and CDR2 as SYGVKD. The length of the CDR3 is 15 residues. V dropped 6 bases and J dropped 4; count of bases not matched to a gene: 8.

This clone was seen only once. This chain links TRBV7-9 with TRBJ1-5, with a tentative D call TRBD1 (5 bases). V was pared by 1 base and J by 4 bases, with 14 bases between. Germline CDR1 and CDR2: SEHNR and FQNEAQ (reference sequence). CDR3 length: 16 amino acids. The CDR3 sequence: CASSLVGGNGNQPQHF. The CDR3 nucleotides are TGTGCCAGCAGCTTAGTTGGGGGAAATGGAAATCAGCCCCAGCATTTT.

This chain connects TRBV4-1 to TRBJ2-3; TRBD2 matches at 11 bases. This CDR3 has 17 residues. Per germline, CDR1 MGHRA and CDR2 YSYEKL. Losses at the gene ends were 6 bases for V and 3 bases for J; bases not matched to a gene: 11. Here the CDR3 reads CASSRLAGGGVTDTQYF. For the CDR3, the DNA is TGCGCCAGCAGTCGGCTAGCGGGAGGCGGAGTTACAGATACGCAGTATTTT.

J is TRBJ1-1 and V is TRBV9; D gene unclear. The CDR3 runs 15 residues. CDR1 is SGDLS and CDR2 is YYNGEE in the germline V gene. Trimming pared 4 bases from V and 1 base from J, leaving 14 bases between. CDR3 bases: TGTGCCAGCAGCCCCATGGCGCGGGGGAACACTGAAGCTTTCTTT. Its protein product is CASSPMARGNTEAFF.

A remark on this clone: The same CDR3 is also encoded by other DNA sequences in this sample. J is TRBJ1-5 and V is TRBV4-1; TRBD1 agrees at 8 bases. This CDR3 comprises 16 residues. Germline V gene lookup returns CDR1 MGHRA and CDR2 YSYEKL. Trimming took 0 bases from V and 8 from J; bases not matched to a gene: 9. CDR3 DNA sequence: TGCGCCAGCAGCCAAGAGGGGCAGGGGGCACGGGAGCCCCAGCATTTT. Its protein is CASSQEGQGAREPQHF.

The gene calls are TRBV7-2 and TRBJ2-1; 7 nucleotides align to TRBD2. J gave up 4 bases and V 4 bases, and 10 bases lay outside the gene matches. The germline V gene encodes CDR1 SGHTA and CDR2 FQGNSA. The CDR3 is 16 residues long. CDR3 DNA sequence: TGTGCCAGCAGCTCGATGCGAGCGGGACCATACAATGAGCAGTTCTTC. Residues: CASSSMRAGPYNEQFF.

A single count supports this clone. The CDR3 sequence: CASSHSPGNTEAFF. In DNA, the CDR3 is TGTGCCAGCAGCCACTCACCGGGGAACACTGAAGCTTTCTTT. V usage is TRBV7-2 and J usage is TRBJ1-1; no clear D gene. CDR3 length: 14 residues. V lost 5 bases and J 1 base, leaving 11 bases between the germline ends. Looked up from germline, CDR1 is SGHTA and CDR2 is FQGNSA. The full variable domain, rest sourced from reference TRBV7-2 and TRBJ1-1, is GAGVSQSPSNKVTEKGKDVELRCDPISGHTALYWYRQSLGQGLEFLIYFQGNSAPDKSGLPSDRFSAERTGGSVSTLTIQRTQQEDSAVYLCASSHSPGNTEAFFGQGTRLTVV.

This sequence joins TRBV5-1 and TRBJ2-3; TRBD1 agrees at 7 bases. Germline CDR1 reads SGHRS; CDR2 reads YFSETQ. The CDR3 extends over 14 amino acids. Trimming removed 4 bases from V and 3 bases from J; junction bases left unmatched: 5. The CDR3, as DNA: TGCGCCAGCAGCACTAGGACAGGAACAGATACGCAGTATTTT. This sequence encodes CASSTRTGTDTQYF.

This rearrangement joins TRBV28 to TRBJ2-1, with D possibly TRBD2 on 5 matching bases. Germline CDR1 is MDHEN and CDR2 is SYDVKM. Trimming stripped 5 bases from V and 1 base from J, with 12 bases between. There are 15 residues in the CDR3. CDR3 coding DNA: TGTGCCAGCAGTCCCCCTCCGGGGTCCTACAATGAGCAGTTCTTC. Protein product: CASSPPPGSYNEQFF.

The chain links TRBV5-1 to TRBJ2-7, with a possible D match to TRBD1 (6 bases). Trimming left V 1 base short and J 0 bases short, with 14 bases between. CDR3 length: 16 residues. CDR1 and CDR2 from the germline V gene are SGHRS and YFSETQ. The CDR3 bases are TGCGCCAGCAGCTTGAATTTCGGACAGAGCTCCTACGAGCAGTACTTC. Its translation is CASSLNFGQSSYEQYF.

The chain joins TRBV4-1 to TRBJ2-2, with D unclear. The CDR3 runs to 13 residues. Germline-derived CDR1 and CDR2 are MGHRA and YSYEKL. With 4 bases removed from V and 6 bases from J, the gap between germline ends came to 9 bases. For the CDR3, the DNA is TGCGCCAGCAGCCGAGAGTATTCCGGGGAGCTGTTTTTT. Translating gives CASSREYSGELFF.

The rearrangement uses TRBV5-1 and TRBJ1-1, with D possibly TRBD1 on 6 matching bases. Germline CDR1 reads SGHRS; CDR2 reads YFSETQ. The CDR3 has 13 residues. The V end lost 8 bases, the J end lost 0 bases, and 11 bases lay between the germline ends. CDR3 region: CASSDRLNTEAFF. The CDR3 nucleotides are TGCGCCAGTTCCGACAGGCTGAACACTGAAGCTTTCTTT.

V is TRBV14 and J is TRBJ1-2, with D hard to call. V was shortened by 3 bases and J by 5 bases, with 10 bases between the two germline ends. The CDR3 extends over 13 amino acids. The germline gives CDR1 SGHDN, CDR2 FVKESK. CDR3 nucleotides: TGTGCCAGCAGCCAGCCGAATGGGTATGGCTACACCTTC. Translating it yields CASSQPNGYGYTF.